Listed here are 31 T cell receptor beta chains from one sample, sequenced in a study of cytomegalovirus exposure and HLA in healthy donors. The PCR used 60 Vbeta and 13 Jbeta primers. Method: immunoSEQ multiplex PCR; TCRdb's copy keeps in-frame clones and lacks some. Its clone listing holds approximately 100,000 clones. Sequenced input: PBMCs. These receptors originate from a man in his forties in good health and CMV-seronegative.

This chain joins TRBV5-1 and TRBJ2-1, with TRBD2 identical over 8 bases. The germline gives CDR1 SGHRS, CDR2 YFSETQ. There are 15 residues in the CDR3. Trimming removed 2 bases from V and 0 bases from J; junction bases left unmatched: 1. CDR3 loop: CASSFSGDSYNEQFF. The CDR3 nucleotides are TGCGCCAGCAGCTTTAGCGGGGACTCCTACAATGAGCAGTTCTTC.

The J gene is TRBJ2-1, the V gene TRBV4-3; D possibly corresponds to TRBD2 (6 bases). The ends were cut back, 1 base at V and 0 bases at J, with 7 bases in the middle. The length of the CDR3 is 15 residues. CDR1 LGHNA and CDR2 YSLEER come from the germline V gene. The CDR3, as DNA: TGCGCCAGCAGCCAAGCCGGGGGCTCCTACAATGAGCAGTTCTTC. It codes for CASSQAGGSYNEQFF.

The gene calls are TRBV9 and TRBJ1-1; 8 nucleotides agree with TRBD1. The germline gives CDR1 SGDLS, CDR2 YYNGEE. V lost 3 bases, J lost 5 bases, and 6 bases stayed unmatched. The CDR3 runs to 14 residues. CDR3 DNA: TGTGCCAGCAGCGAGCAGGGGGCAGGGACTGAAGCTTTCTTT. Translated, it gives CASSEQGAGTEAFF.

V is TRBV6-6 and J is TRBJ2-6, with 7 bases lining up with TRBD1. CDR3 length equals 16 residues. V lost 2 bases and J lost 1; bases outside the gene matches: 2. Germline loops: CDR1 MNHNY, CDR2 SVGAGI (reference sequence). CDR3 protein: CASSYPTGSGANVLTF. The CDR3 DNA reads TGTGCCAGCAGTTACCCGACAGGGTCTGGGGCCAACGTCCTGACTTTC.

The chain carries TRBV5-1 and TRBJ2-5; TRBD2 matches at 7 bases. Trimming at V came to 5 bases and at J to 4 bases, leaving 8 bases not matched to a gene. CDR3 size: 14 residues. Germline lookup yields CDR1 SGHRS and CDR2 YFSETQ. The CDR3 protein is CASRSGLAVETQYF. The CDR3 DNA reads TGCGCCAGCAGGTCAGGCCTAGCGGTAGAGACCCAGTACTTC. Supplemented by reference TRBV5-1 and TRBJ2-5, the full variable domain reads KAGVTQTPRYLIKTRGQQVTLSCSPISGHRSVSWYQQTPGQGLQFLFEYFSETQRNKGNFPGRFSGRQFSNSRSEMNVSTLELGDSALYLCASRSGLAVETQYFGPGTRLLVL.

J is TRBJ1-2 and V is TRBV5-6; D remains ambiguous. This CDR3 is built from 15 residues. Germline lookup yields CDR1 SGHDT and CDR2 YYEEEE. V was trimmed by 0 bases and J by 7 bases, leaving 16 bases between them. The DNA of the CDR3 is TGTGCCAGCAGCTTGGCTGGACGACTAATCGGTGGCTACACCTTC. Amino acid sequence: CASSLAGRLIGGYTF.

This sequence joins TRBV2 and TRBJ2-7, with 8 nucleotides matching TRBD2. Germline assignment: CDR1 SNHLY and CDR2 FYNNEI. CDR3 length equals 13 residues. The junction had 5 bases not matched to a gene; V was cut back by 10 bases and J by 0 bases. The CDR3 region is CATQSGSSYEQYF. The CDR3 DNA reads TGTGCCACTCAAAGCGGGAGCTCCTACGAGCAGTACTTC.

The chain recombines TRBV7-2 with TRBJ2-2, with 13 bases aligning to TRBD2. The germline CDR1 and CDR2 sequences are SGHTA and FQGNSA. Trimming at V came to 4 bases and at J to 4 bases, leaving 9 bases not matched to a gene. CDR3 length: 18 residues. The CDR3 nucleotides read TGTGCCAGCAGCTGGGGATCTGGACTAGCGGGAGCCACCGGGGAGCTGTTTTTT. Encoded protein: CASSWGSGLAGATGELFF.

Here the CDR3 reads CATSIRQGAGGEQFF. The CDR3 region has the DNA TGTGCCACCTCCATTCGACAGGGGGCAGGGGGTGAGCAGTTCTTC. This sequence joins TRBV25-1 and TRBJ2-1; 10 bases match TRBD1. The V gene end was trimmed by 10 bases and the J gene end by 9 bases; junction bases not matched to a gene: 15. The CDR3 spans 15 residues. Germline lookup yields CDR1 MGHDK and CDR2 SYGVNS.

The chain links TRBV7-9 to TRBJ2-1; 14 bases line up with TRBD2. Trimming removed 1 base from V and 6 bases from J; junction bases left unmatched: 8. Germline V gene data show CDR1 as SEHNR and CDR2 as FQNEAQ (reference sequence). This CDR3 has 18 amino acids. Here the CDR3 reads CASSLGGLAGALINEQFF. The CDR3 DNA is TGTGCCAGCAGCTTAGGGGGACTAGCGGGAGCTTTAATCAATGAGCAGTTCTTC.

This rearrangement joins TRBV5-1 to TRBJ2-5; 12 nucleotides match TRBD1. CDR1 SGHRS and CDR2 YFSETQ come from the germline V gene. The CDR3 runs to 16 residues. V dropped 2 bases and J dropped 5; count of bases not matched to a gene: 7. CDR3 sequence reads: CASSFGDRGRGETQYF. CDR3 DNA: TGCGCCAGCAGCTTTGGGGACAGGGGGCGTGGGGAGACCCAGTACTTC.

The rearrangement links TRBV19 to TRBJ1-5; tentatively, D is TRBD1 (6 bases). Trimming cost V 8 bases and J 5 bases, with 13 bases left between them. Germline lookup yields CDR1 LNHDA and CDR2 SQIVND (reference sequence). The CDR3 spans 13 residues. CDR3 region: CASHHREDQPQHF. CDR3 sequence (DNA): TGTGCCAGTCATCACAGGGAAGATCAGCCCCAGCATTTT.

CDR3 DNA sequence: TGTGCCAGCAGCTTAGCGCTAGCGGGGGGACACAATGAGCAGTTCTTC. Its protein is CASSLALAGGHNEQFF. V usage is TRBV7-9 and J usage is TRBJ2-1; 11 positions match TRBD2. There are 16 residues in the CDR3. With V trimmed by 0 bases and J by 5 bases, 3 bases remained unmatched. Looked up from germline, CDR1 is SEHNR and CDR2 is FQNEAQ (reference sequence).

CDR3 sequence reads: CASRGGVNYGYTF. The DNA of the CDR3 is TGTGCCAGCCGCGGCGGTGTTAACTATGGCTACACCTTC. The chain joins TRBV14 to TRBJ1-2; D unresolved. This CDR3 is built from 13 residues. V was cut by 8 bases and J by 1 base, with 11 bases left in between. Germline values: CDR1 SGHDN, CDR2 FVKESK.

This chain joins TRBV15 and TRBJ1-6; tentatively, D is TRBD1 (6 bases). Trimming cost V 2 bases and J 14 bases, with 13 bases left between them. Germline V CDR1 and CDR2: LNHNV, YYDKDF (reference sequence). There are 13 residues in the CDR3. The chain's CDR3 is CATSRQNRESLHF. The CDR3 bases are TGTGCCACCAGCAGACAAAACAGGGAATCCCTCCACTTT.

The chain is built from TRBV5-1 and TRBJ1-4; 9 bases are shared with TRBD1. The CDR3 contains 14 residues. Germline V gene data show CDR1 as SGHRS and CDR2 as YFSETQ. Losses at the gene ends were 4 bases for V and 5 bases for J; bases not matched to a gene: 3. Written as DNA, the CDR3 is TGCGCCAGCAGCGGAGGACAGGGGAATGAAAAACTGTTTTTT. This encodes CASSGGQGNEKLFF.

The V call is TRBV7-8, the J call TRBJ2-3; D possibly corresponds to TRBD1 (5 bases). V was pared by 2 bases and J by 6 bases, with 18 bases between. Germline V gives CDR1 SGHVS, CDR2 FQNEAQ. The CDR3 contains 16 residues. CDR3 residues: CASSLQGAGLSDTQYF. The CDR3 DNA sequence: TGTGCCAGCAGCTTACAGGGTGCCGGGCTTAGCGATACGCAGTATTTT.

The chain has TRBV4-3 and TRBJ2-3; 10 bases are a match to TRBD2. CDR3 length equals 18 residues. Losses at the gene ends were 0 bases for V and 4 bases for J; bases not matched to a gene: 10. Per germline, CDR1 LGHNA and CDR2 YSLEER. CDR3 coding DNA: TGCGCCAGCAGCCAAGATGTTCGGGCTAGCGGGGGTGCAGATACGCAGTATTTT. It specifies CASSQDVRASGGADTQYF.

The chain joins TRBV4-2 to TRBJ1-1; the D is unclear. The CDR3 contains 15 residues. The V gene's germline CDR1 is LGHNA and CDR2 YNFKEQ. The V end was cut by 1 base, the J end by 1 base, with 10 bases between. Written as DNA, the CDR3 is TGTGCCAGCAGCCAAGGCCACGGAGGGAACACTGAAGCTTTCTTT. Encoded protein: CASSQGHGGNTEAFF.

The V and J genes are TRBV4-2 and TRBJ2-2; 10 bases map to TRBD2. The CDR3 has 20 amino acids. Looked up from germline, CDR1 is LGHNA and CDR2 is YNFKEQ. Trimming cost V 2 bases and J 1 base; bases outside gene matches: 13. CDR3: CASSQFQGLIAGGNTGELFF. The DNA of the CDR3 is TGTGCCAGCAGCCAATTCCAGGGGCTCATAGCGGGAGGGAACACCGGGGAGCTGTTTTTT.

This chain links TRBV19 with TRBJ2-1; TRBD2 is a possible D gene (5 bases). The V gene lost 5 bases and the J gene lost 7 bases, with 9 bases spanning the gap. The CDR3 runs to 12 residues. The germline V gene has CDR1 LNHDA and CDR2 SQIVND (reference sequence). DNA of the CDR3: TGTGCCAGTAGTTCACTAGTGAATGAGCAGTTCTTC. As protein: CASSSLVNEQFF.

The chain employs TRBV4-1 and TRBJ2-7; 9 bases match TRBD1. The CDR3 runs 14 residues. From germline, CDR1 is MGHRA and CDR2 YSYEKL. The J segment lost 5 bases and the V segment lost 6 bases, leaving 8 bases of the junction unmatched. The DNA for the CDR3 is TGCGCCAGCAGTACCGGGACAGGGCCCAACGAGCAGTACTTC. Its protein is CASSTGTGPNEQYF.

J is TRBJ2-1 and V is TRBV28; TRBD1 matches at 8 bases. The V segment lost 4 bases and the J segment 4 bases; nucleotides outside the gene matches: 6. The CDR3 loop spans 15 amino acids. Germline CDR1 and CDR2: MDHEN and SYDVKM. As DNA, the CDR3 is TGTGCCAGCAGTTCCTACAGGGGGTATTACAATGAGCAGTTCTTC. Translating it yields CASSSYRGYYNEQFF.

The chain couples TRBV29-1 to TRBJ1-2; 8 positions agree with TRBD1. This CDR3 comprises 14 residues. Germline V CDR1 and CDR2: SQVTM, ANQGSEA. The trim removed 7 bases at V and 2 bases at J, leaving 9 bases unmatched. CDR3 DNA: TGCAGCGCCCCTACCGGGACAGGCAACTATGGCTACACCTTC. This gives the protein CSAPTGTGNYGYTF.

The chain joins TRBV2 to TRBJ1-3, with 8 bases fitting TRBD1. Germline trimming cut 5 bases from V and 4 bases from J; bases unmatched to any gene: 4. This CDR3 has 14 amino acids. Germline CDR1 is SNHLY and CDR2 is FYNNEI. CDR3: CASSLGQDGNTIYF. CDR3 nucleotides: TGTGCCAGCAGTCTGGGACAGGACGGAAACACCATATATTTT. Complete variable domain (other parts from reference TRBV2 and TRBJ1-3): EPEVTQTPSHQVTQMGQEVILRCVPISNHLYFYWYRQILGQKVEFLVSFYNNEISEKSEIFDDQFSVERPDGSNFTLKIRSTKLEDSAMYFCASSLGQDGNTIYFGEGSWLTVV.

The rearrangement joins TRBV5-5 to TRBJ2-3; the match to TRBD1 covers 10 bases. Germline-derived CDR1 and CDR2 are SGHKS and YYEKEE (reference sequence). With 5 bases clipped from V and 5 bases from J, the junction kept 11 bases outside the gene matches. This CDR3 contains 16 residues. CDR3 DNA: TGTGCCAGCAGACAGACAGGGGGCGGAGGAGTAGATACGCAGTATTTT. Translation gives CASRQTGGGGVDTQYF.

The chain combines TRBV4-2 with TRBJ2-3; TRBD2 might be the D (5 bases). The ends were cut back, 0 bases at V and 2 bases at J, with 15 bases in the middle. The CDR3 consists of 17 residues. The germline V gene encodes CDR1 LGHNA and CDR2 YNFKEQ. The CDR3 sequence is CASSQDPASRYTDTQYF. The CDR3 coding sequence is TGTGCCAGCAGCCAAGATCCCGCTAGCCGATACACAGATACGCAGTATTTT.

The chain has TRBV9 and TRBJ2-2; D is unresolved. Germline V gene sequence: CDR1 SGDLS, CDR2 YYNGEE. V dropped 4 bases and J dropped 5 bases, with 9 bases sitting between them. CDR3 length: 13 residues. The CDR3 loop is CASSQTWTGELFF. The CDR3 DNA reads TGTGCCAGCAGCCAGACTTGGACCGGGGAGCTGTTTTTT.

V gene TRBV6-5 combines with J gene TRBJ1-5, with TRBD1 matching over 8 bases. Germline CDR1 and CDR2: MNHEY and SVGAGI. This CDR3 contains 15 residues. J lost 6 bases, V lost 2 bases, and 6 bases had no gene match. CDR3 in DNA: TGTGCCAGCAGTTACGGGCAGGGGGCGTCTCAGCCCCAGCATTTT. Protein product: CASSYGQGASQPQHF.

This sequence joins TRBV18 and TRBJ2-5; D may be TRBD1 (6 bases). Germline lookup yields CDR1 KGHSH and CDR2 LQKENI. V lost 3 bases and J lost 1, with 12 bases in between. The CDR3 is made up of 15 amino acids. The CDR3 coding sequence is TGTGCCAGCTCACCTCTACAGGGCTCCCAAGAGACCCAGTACTTC. Protein sequence: CASSPLQGSQETQYF. Supplemented by reference TRBV18 and TRBJ2-5, the full variable domain reads NAGVMQNPRHLVRRRGQEARLRCSPMKGHSHVYWYRQLPEEGLKFMVYLQKENIIDESGMPKERFSAEFPKEGPSILRIQQVVRGDSAAYFCASSPLQGSQETQYFGPGTRLLVL.

The V and J genes are TRBV28 and TRBJ1-2; the match to TRBD1 covers 10 bases. This CDR3 region has 13 residues. Unmatched junction bases numbered 4, after V lost 7 bases and J lost 5 bases. Germline V gene sequence: CDR1 MDHEN, CDR2 SYDVKM. As DNA, the CDR3 is TGTGCCAGCATGACAGGGGGCGCGTATGGCTACACCTTC. Protein product: CASMTGGAYGYTF.